This TCR beta chain was recovered during a study of OX40 agonist ivuxolimab in advanced cancers. For the study at large: Patients were treated with intravenous ivuxolimab, dosed at 0.01 to 10 mg/kg and infused every 2 weeks. Past anti-PD-1, anti-PD-L1 or anti-CTLA-4 therapy was accepted, and roughly 40% had received some. Study conclusions and caveats: Expanded clones tended on average to be more numerous among CD8+ T cells than CD4+. Specificity for antigen went undetermined in the expanded peripheral T cells.

On this clone itself: Antigen: not known.

Method: immunoSEQ multiplex PCR; TCRdb's copy keeps in-frame clones and lacks some. The repertoire holds 50,000 to 60,000 clones, with roughly nine tenths as singletons. The sequence came from an adult with an advanced solid tumor such as melanoma, head and neck, liver or kidney cancer. The sample here was CD4+ or CD8+ T cells sorted from blood, taken in a trial of the OX40 agonist ivuxolimab.

CDR3 nucleotide sequence: TGTGCCTGGAGTTCGGGACAGGGCAATCAGCCCCAGCATTTT. The encoded protein is CAWSSGQGNQPQHF. The V and J genes are TRBV30 and TRBJ1-5; 8 nucleotides agree with TRBD1. From germline, CDR1 is GTSNPN and CDR2 SVGIG (reference sequence). CDR3 size: 14 residues. Trimming cost V 2 bases and J 2 bases; bases outside gene matches: 2.